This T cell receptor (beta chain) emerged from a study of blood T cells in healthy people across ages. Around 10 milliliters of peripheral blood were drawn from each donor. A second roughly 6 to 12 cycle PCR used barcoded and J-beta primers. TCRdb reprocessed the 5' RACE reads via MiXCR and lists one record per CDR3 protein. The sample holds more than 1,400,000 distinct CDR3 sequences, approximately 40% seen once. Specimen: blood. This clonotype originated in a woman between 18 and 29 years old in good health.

The CDR3 nucleotides read TGCAGCGTTGTTACTAGCGGGAACCCCTCCCTATGGGATACGCAGTATTTT. It is translated as CSVVTSGNPSLWDTQYF. This chain links TRBV29-1 with TRBJ2-3; the match to TRBD2 covers 10 bases. V trimming: 4 bases; J trimming: 6 bases; junction bases outside the gene matches: 16. This CDR3 has 17 residues. Germline V gene lookup returns CDR1 SQVTM and CDR2 ANQGSEA.